This TCR beta chain is drawn from a study of T cell repertoires in aging, cancer and after chemotherapy. Concerning this clonotype itself: Its cognate antigen is unknown.

TRB rearrangements spanning V, D and J were amplified using mixed TRB-A/B primers. TCRdb used MiXCR to reprocess the multiplex PCR reads, holding one entry per CDR3 protein. The sample has some 1,700 distinct CDR3 sequences, under 35% seen once; the top ten hold roughly 10%. This CDR3 contains 19 residues. The V gene lost 0 bases and the J gene lost 0 bases, with 20 bases spanning the gap. Germline CDR1 and CDR2: GTSNPN and SVGIG (reference sequence). Amplification of TCR beta used genomic DNA extracted from peripheral blood. Overall study results and limits: Across the chemotherapy interval, each cancer cohort showed higher median generation probability, suggesting thymic rebound. Hematological cancer patients had lymphoid organ infiltration that may impair thymic emigration or T cell expansion. Healthy donors lost TCR diversity with age mainly through richness, cancer patients through richness and evenness.

The sequenced material came from blood. The receptor was isolated from a human donor with a blood cancer. V and J are TRBV30 and TRBJ1-4; D might be TRBD1 (6 bases). CDR3 protein: CAWSVLLDRFQTTNEKLFF. The CDR3 DNA is TGTGCCTGGAGTGTACTTCTCGACAGGTTCCAAACAACTAATGAAAAACTGTTTTTT.